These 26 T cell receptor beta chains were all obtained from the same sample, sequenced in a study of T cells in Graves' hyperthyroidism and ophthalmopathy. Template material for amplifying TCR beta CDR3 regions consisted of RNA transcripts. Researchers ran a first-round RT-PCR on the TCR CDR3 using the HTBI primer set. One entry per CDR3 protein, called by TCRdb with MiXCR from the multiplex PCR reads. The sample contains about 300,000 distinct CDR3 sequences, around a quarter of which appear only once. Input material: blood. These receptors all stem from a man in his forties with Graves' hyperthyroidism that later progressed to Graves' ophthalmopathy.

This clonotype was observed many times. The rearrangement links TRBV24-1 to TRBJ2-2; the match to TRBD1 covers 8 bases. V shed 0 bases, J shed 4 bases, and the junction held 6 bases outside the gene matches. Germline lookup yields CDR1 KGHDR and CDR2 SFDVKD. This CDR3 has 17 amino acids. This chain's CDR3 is CATSDLRTGRSTGELFF. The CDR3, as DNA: TGTGCCACCAGTGATTTGCGGACAGGGAGGAGCACCGGGGAGCTGTTTTTT.

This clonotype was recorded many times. The chain's CDR3 is CAWSDTGTGGGYTF. CDR3 nucleotides: TGTGCCTGGAGTGATACAGGGACCGGTGGGGGCTACACCTTC. The chain couples TRBV30 to TRBJ1-2; D perhaps matches TRBD1 (6 bases). CDR3 length: 14 amino acids. With 1 base removed from V and 8 bases from J, the gap between germline ends came to 17 bases. Looked up from germline, CDR1 is GTSNPN and CDR2 is SVGIG (reference sequence).

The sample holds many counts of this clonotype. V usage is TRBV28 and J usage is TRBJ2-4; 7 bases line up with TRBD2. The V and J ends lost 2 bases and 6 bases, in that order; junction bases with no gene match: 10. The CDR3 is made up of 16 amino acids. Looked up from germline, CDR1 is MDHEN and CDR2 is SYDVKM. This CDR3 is CASSLRSGGFINIQYF. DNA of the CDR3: TGTGCCAGCAGTTTACGATCGGGGGGTTTTATAAACATTCAGTACTTC. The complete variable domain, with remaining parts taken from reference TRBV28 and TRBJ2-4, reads DVKVTQSSRYLVKRTGEKVFLECVQDMDHENMFWYRQDPGLGLRLIYFSYDVKMKEKGDIPEGYSVSREKKERFSLILESASTNQTSMYLCASSLRSGGFINIQYFGAGTRLSVL.

The CDR3 DNA sequence: TGTGCCAGCAGTAATCTGAATCAGCCCCAGCATTTT. Translating it yields CASSNLNQPQHF. The V and J genes are TRBV6-1 and TRBJ1-5; D unclear. The CDR3 totals 12 residues. Germline V lookup: CDR1 MNHNS, CDR2 SASEGT. V gave up 5 bases and J gave up 4 bases, with 6 bases separating them.

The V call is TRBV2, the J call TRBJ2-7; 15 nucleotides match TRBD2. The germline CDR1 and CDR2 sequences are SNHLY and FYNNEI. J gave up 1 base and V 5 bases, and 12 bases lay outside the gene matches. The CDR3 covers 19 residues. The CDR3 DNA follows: TGTGCCAGCAGTCAGCCGGGACTAGCGGGAGGCGGGGGGTCCTACGAGCAGTACTTC. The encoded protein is CASSQPGLAGGGGSYEQYF.

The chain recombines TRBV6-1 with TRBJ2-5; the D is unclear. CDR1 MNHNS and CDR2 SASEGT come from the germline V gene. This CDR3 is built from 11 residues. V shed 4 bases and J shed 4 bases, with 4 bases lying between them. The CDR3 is CASSGSETQYF. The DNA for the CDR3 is TGTGCCAGCAGTGGGTCAGAGACCCAGTACTTC.

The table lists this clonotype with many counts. As DNA, the CDR3 is TGTGCCAGCAGCCCCCTGGGAAGCGCAGGGGGGGCCTACGAGCAGTACTTC. Its translation: CASSPLGSAGGAYEQYF. The V and J genes are TRBV7-2 and TRBJ2-7; D may match TRBD1 or TRBD2 (7 bases each). CDR1 is SGHTA, CDR2 FQGNSA, per germline. The CDR3 has 17 residues. The V gene lost 5 bases and the J gene lost 2 bases, with 22 bases spanning the gap.

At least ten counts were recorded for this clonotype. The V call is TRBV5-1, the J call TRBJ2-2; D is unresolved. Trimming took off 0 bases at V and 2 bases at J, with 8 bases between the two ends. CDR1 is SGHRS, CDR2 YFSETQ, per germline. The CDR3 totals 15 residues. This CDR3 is CASSLATANTGELFF. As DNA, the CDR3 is TGCGCCAGCAGCTTGGCTACAGCCAACACCGGGGAGCTGTTTTTT. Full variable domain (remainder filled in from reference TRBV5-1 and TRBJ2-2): KAGVTQTPRYLIKTRGQQVTLSCSPISGHRSVSWYQQTPGQGLQFLFEYFSETQRNKGNFPGRFSGRQFSNSRSEMNVSTLELGDSALYLCASSLATANTGELFFGEGSRLTVL.

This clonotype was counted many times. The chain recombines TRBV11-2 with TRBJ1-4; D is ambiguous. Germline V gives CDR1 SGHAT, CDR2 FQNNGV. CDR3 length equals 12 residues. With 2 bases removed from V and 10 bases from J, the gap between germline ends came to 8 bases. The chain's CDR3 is CASSLPGGKLFF. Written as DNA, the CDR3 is TGTGCCAGCAGCTTACCAGGAGGAAAACTGTTTTTT.

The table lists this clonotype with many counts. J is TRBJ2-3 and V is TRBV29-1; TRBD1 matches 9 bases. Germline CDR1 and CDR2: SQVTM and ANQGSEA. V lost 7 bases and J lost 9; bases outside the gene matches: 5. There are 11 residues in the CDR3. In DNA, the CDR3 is TGCAGCGCCCGGACAGGGGCCACGCAGTATTTT. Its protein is CSARTGATQYF.

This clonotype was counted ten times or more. The CDR3 DNA reads as TGTGCCAGCAGTTACTCGGGCCAGGGGCCATACGAGCAGTACTTC. Residues: CASSYSGQGPYEQYF. The chain carries TRBV6-5 and TRBJ2-7; TRBD1 is a possible D gene (6 bases). The CDR3 totals 15 residues. Trimming left V 0 bases short and J 4 bases short, with 13 bases between. Germline CDR1 MNHEY, CDR2 SVGAGI.

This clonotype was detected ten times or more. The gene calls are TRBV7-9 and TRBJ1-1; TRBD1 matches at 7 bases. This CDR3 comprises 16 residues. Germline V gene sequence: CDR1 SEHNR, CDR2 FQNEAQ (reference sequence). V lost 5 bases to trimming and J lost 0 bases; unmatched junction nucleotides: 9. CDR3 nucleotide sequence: TGTGCCAGCAGCGAACGACAGGGTGCAATGAACACTGAAGCTTTCTTT. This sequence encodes CASSERQGAMNTEAFF.

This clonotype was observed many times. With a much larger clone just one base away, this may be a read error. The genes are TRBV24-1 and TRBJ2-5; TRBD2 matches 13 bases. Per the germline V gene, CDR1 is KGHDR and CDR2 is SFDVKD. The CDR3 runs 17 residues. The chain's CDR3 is CATSDPRTSGSQEAQYF. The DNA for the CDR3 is TGTGCCACCAGTGATCCCCGGACTAGCGGGAGCCAAGAGGCCCAGTACTTC.

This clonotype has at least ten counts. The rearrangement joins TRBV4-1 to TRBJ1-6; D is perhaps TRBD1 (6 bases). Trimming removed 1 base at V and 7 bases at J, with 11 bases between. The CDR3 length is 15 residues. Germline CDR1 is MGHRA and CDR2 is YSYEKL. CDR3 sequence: CASSQAVTGNSPLHF. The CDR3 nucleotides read TGCGCCAGCAGCCAAGCAGTCACAGGGAATTCACCCCTCCACTTT.

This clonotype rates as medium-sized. The CDR3 loop is CAWMGGKGYGYTF. The DNA of the CDR3 is TGTGCCTGGATGGGGGGCAAAGGCTATGGCTACACCTTC. The rearrangement uses TRBV30 and TRBJ1-2; TRBD1 might be the D (6 bases). The CDR3 spans 13 residues. V was trimmed by 4 bases and J by 4 bases, leaving 13 bases between them. From germline, CDR1 is GTSNPN and CDR2 SVGIG (reference sequence). Full variable domain (rest looked up from reference TRBV30 and TRBJ1-2): SQTIHQWPATLVQPVGSPLSLECTVEGTSNPNLYWYRQAAGRGLQLLFYSVGIGQISSEVPQNLSASRPQDRQFILSSKKLLLSDSGFYLCAWMGGKGYGYTFGSGTRLTVV.

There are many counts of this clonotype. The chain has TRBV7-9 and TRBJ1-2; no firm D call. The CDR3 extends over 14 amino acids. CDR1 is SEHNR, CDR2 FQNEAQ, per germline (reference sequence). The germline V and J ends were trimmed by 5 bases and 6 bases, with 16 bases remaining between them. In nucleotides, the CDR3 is TGTGCCAGCAGCCCCGGACGTCTCCCCAATGGCTACACCTTC. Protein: CASSPGRLPNGYTF.

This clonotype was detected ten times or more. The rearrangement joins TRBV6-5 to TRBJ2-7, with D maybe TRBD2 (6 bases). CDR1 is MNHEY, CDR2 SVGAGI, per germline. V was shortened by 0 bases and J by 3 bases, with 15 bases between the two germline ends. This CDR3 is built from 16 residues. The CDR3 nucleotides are TGTGCCAGCAGTTACTCGCGTGCAGCGGGTTTCTACGAGCAGTACTTC. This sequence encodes CASSYSRAAGFYEQYF.

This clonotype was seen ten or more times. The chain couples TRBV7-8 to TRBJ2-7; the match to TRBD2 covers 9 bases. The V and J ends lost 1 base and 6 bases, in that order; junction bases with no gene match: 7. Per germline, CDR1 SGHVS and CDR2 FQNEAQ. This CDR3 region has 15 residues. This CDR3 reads CASSLGGTSLVEQYF. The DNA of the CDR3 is TGTGCCAGCAGCTTAGGAGGGACTAGCCTAGTCGAGCAGTACTTC.

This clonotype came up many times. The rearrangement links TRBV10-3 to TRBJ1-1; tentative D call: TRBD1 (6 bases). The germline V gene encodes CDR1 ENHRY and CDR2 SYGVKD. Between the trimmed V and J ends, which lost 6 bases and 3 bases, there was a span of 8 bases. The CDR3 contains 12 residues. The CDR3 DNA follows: TGTGCCATCAGGAGGGGGGACACTGAAGCTTTCTTT. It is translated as CAIRRGDTEAFF.

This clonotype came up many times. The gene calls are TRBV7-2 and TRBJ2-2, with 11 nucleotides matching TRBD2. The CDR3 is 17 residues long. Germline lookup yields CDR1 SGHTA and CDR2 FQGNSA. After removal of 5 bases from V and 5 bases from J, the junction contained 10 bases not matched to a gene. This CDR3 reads CASSQVVAGGPTGELFF. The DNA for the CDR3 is TGTGCCAGCAGCCAAGTAGTAGCGGGAGGGCCTACCGGGGAGCTGTTTTTT.

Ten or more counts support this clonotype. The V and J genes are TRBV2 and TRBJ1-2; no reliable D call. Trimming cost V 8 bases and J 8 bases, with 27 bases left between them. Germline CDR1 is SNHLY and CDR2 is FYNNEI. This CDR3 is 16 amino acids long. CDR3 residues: CASFVASFPRLGGYTF. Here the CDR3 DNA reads TGTGCCAGCTTTGTCGCGTCTTTTCCTAGATTGGGGGGCTACACCTTC.

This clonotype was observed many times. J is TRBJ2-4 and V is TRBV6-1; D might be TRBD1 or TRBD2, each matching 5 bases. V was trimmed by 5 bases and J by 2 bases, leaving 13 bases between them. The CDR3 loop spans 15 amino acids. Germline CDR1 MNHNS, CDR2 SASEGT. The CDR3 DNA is TGTGCCAGCAGTCTGGACACTAGGACCAAAAACATTCAGTACTTC. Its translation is CASSLDTRTKNIQYF.

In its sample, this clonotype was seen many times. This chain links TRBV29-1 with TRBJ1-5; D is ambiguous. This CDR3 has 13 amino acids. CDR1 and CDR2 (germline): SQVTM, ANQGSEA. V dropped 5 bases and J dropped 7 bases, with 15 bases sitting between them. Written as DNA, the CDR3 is TGCAGCGTTTCCGACGGAATTGGCCAGCCCCAGCATTTT. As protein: CSVSDGIGQPQHF.

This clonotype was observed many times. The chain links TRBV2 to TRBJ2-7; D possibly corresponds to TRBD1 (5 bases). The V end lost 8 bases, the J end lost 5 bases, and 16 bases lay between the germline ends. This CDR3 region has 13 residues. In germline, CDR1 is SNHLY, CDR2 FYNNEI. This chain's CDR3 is CASLVAGFHEQYF. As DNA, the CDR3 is TGTGCCAGCCTCGTGGCAGGGTTCCACGAGCAGTACTTC.

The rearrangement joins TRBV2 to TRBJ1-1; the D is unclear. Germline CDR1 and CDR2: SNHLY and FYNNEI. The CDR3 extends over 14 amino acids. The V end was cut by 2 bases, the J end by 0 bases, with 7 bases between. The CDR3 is CASSEQPMNTEAFF. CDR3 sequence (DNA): TGTGCCAGCAGTGAACAGCCCATGAACACTGAAGCTTTCTTT.

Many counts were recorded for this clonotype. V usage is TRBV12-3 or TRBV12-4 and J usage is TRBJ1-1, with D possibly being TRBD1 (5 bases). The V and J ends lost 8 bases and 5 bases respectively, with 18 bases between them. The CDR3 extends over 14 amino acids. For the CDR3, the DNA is TGTGCCAGCGGAAACGAGGGACGATGGACTGAAGCTTTCTTT. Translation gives CASGNEGRWTEAFF.